The present TCR beta chain was sequenced within a study of blood T cell repertoires in COVID-19. Whole-study context: PBMCs, B-cell-depleted T cells, or T cells were the source of the cDNA or gDNA that made up the material.

In the original processing: Reference gene primer amplification yielded estimated nucleated cell counts. Produced via immunoSEQ multiplex PCR; TCRdb's table is partial and in-frame only. For V, J and clone size, that table is used; D and trimming come from the DNA. The sample yields 150,000 to 200,000 clones, roughly 80% seen once. This CDR3 region has 13 residues. The V gene's germline CDR1 is SQVTM and CDR2 ANQGSEA. Between the trimmed V and J ends, which lost 2 bases and 8 bases, there was a span of 13 bases. Enrolment of Seattle patients took place during active infection, and they were followed longitudinally.

The rearrangement joins TRBV29-1 to TRBJ1-3, with D tentatively TRBD1 (5 bases). The TCR comes from a woman older than 75 with COVID-19, enrolled during active disease. The sequenced sample consisted of peripheral blood. The CDR3 is CSVERQGGDTIYF. CDR3 nucleotide sequence: TGCAGCGTTGAAAGGCAGGGTGGTGACACCATATATTTT.